The 8 T cell receptor beta chains below were found in one sample sequenced in a study of OX40 agonist ivuxolimab in advanced cancers. The table came from immunoSEQ multiplex PCR; TCRdb's copy has only in-frame clones and leaves some out. The sample lists tens of thousands of clones, roughly 82% occurring once. Sequencing used CD4+ or CD8+ T cells sorted from blood, obtained in a trial of the OX40 agonist ivuxolimab. The origin of the receptors is an adult with an advanced solid tumor such as melanoma, head and neck, liver or kidney cancer.

The chain employs TRBV6-6 and TRBJ2-7; D call uncertain. CDR1 MNHNY and CDR2 SVGAGI come from the germline V gene (reference sequence). V lost 6 bases to trimming and J lost 4 bases, with 13 bases between them. This CDR3 is 13 amino acids long. CDR3 DNA: TGTGCCAGCAGCTTCGACTCGTTTTACGAGCAGTACTTC. Translation gives CASSFDSFYEQYF.

This chain joins TRBV9 and TRBJ1-3, with unresolved D. The CDR3 loop spans 16 amino acids. Germline CDR1 is SGDLS and CDR2 is YYNGEE. V was shortened by 4 bases and J by 2 bases, with 16 bases between the two germline ends. The chain's CDR3 is CASSPRTGLAGNTIYF. For the CDR3, the DNA is TGTGCCAGCAGCCCCCGGACCGGACTAGCTGGAAACACCATATATTTT. The full variable domain, with the rest looked up from reference TRBV9 and TRBJ1-3, is DSGVTQTPKHLITATGQRVTLRCSPRSGDLSVYWYQQSLDQGLQFLIQYYNGEERAKGNILERFSAQQFPDLHSELNLSSLELGDSALYFCASSPRTGLAGNTIYFGEGSWLTVV.

The chain combines TRBV5-1 with TRBJ2-5; D perhaps matches TRBD1 (5 bases). The CDR3 contains 13 residues. V dropped 3 bases and J dropped 0 bases, with 6 bases sitting between them. The germline V gene encodes CDR1 SGHRS and CDR2 YFSETQ. This CDR3 reads CASSSGYQETQYF. CDR3 DNA: TGCGCCAGCAGCTCAGGGTACCAAGAGACCCAGTACTTC. Based on the CDR3 plus reference TRBV5-1 and TRBJ2-5, the full variable domain is KAGVTQTPRYLIKTRGQQVTLSCSPISGHRSVSWYQQTPGQGLQFLFEYFSETQRNKGNFPGRFSGRQFSNSRSEMNVSTLELGDSALYLCASSSGYQETQYFGPGTRLLVL.

CDR3 bases: TGCGCCAGCAGTGAAGGAGAGCAGTACTTC. This gives the protein CASSEGEQYF. V is TRBV10-1 and J is TRBJ2-7, with D uncertain. This CDR3 has 10 amino acids. The germline V gene has CDR1 WNHNN and CDR2 SYGVQD (reference sequence). V gave up 3 bases and J gave up 7 bases, with 4 bases separating them.

This chain links TRBV4-3 with TRBJ1-2; 9 bases align to TRBD1. Per the germline V gene, CDR1 is LGHNA and CDR2 is YSLEER. Trimming took 0 bases from V and 2 from J; bases not matched to a gene: 1. The CDR3 is made up of 15 amino acids. In DNA form, the CDR3 reads TGCGCCAGCAGCCAAGAGACAGGGGGGAACTATGGCTACACCTTC. Its protein is CASSQETGGNYGYTF.

The rearrangement joins TRBV7-2 to TRBJ2-7; D perhaps matches TRBD1 (6 bases). The CDR3 length is 14 residues. Germline V gene lookup returns CDR1 SGHTA and CDR2 FQGNSA. V lost 5 bases and J lost 2, with 13 bases in between. The CDR3 region has the DNA TGTGCCAGCAGCCTAGGGGGTCAGGCCTACGAGCAGTACTTC. This translates into CASSLGGQAYEQYF.

As to this clone: The junction does not match germline at one end; this may be a read error. CDR3: CASRKGTYEQYF. For the CDR3, the DNA is TGTGCTAGCAGGAAGGGGACCTACGAGCAGTACTTC. This chain uses TRBV2 with TRBJ2-7, with a tentative D call TRBD1 (5 bases). The CDR3 consists of 12 residues. Germline CDR1 SNHLY, CDR2 FYNNEI.

The chain carries TRBV28 and TRBJ2-7; D is possibly TRBD1 (5 bases). Germline CDR1 MDHEN, CDR2 SYDVKM. CDR3 length equals 12 residues. The V and J ends lost 7 bases and 2 bases respectively, with 9 bases between them. As DNA, the CDR3 is TGTGCCAGCACAGGGTACACCTACGAGCAGTACTTC. This codes for CASTGYTYEQYF.